What follows is one T cell receptor beta chain and its context. The data are from a study of T-cell reconstitution after alpha-beta-depleted transplantation in children. Unique molecular identifiers were used in preparing the TCRbeta library. TCRdb reprocessed the PCR reads via MiXCR and lists one record per CDR3 protein. The sample lists more than 450,000 distinct CDR3 sequences; around 19% were seen once. CDR1 MGHDK and CDR2 SYGVNS come from the germline V gene. The CDR3 sequence is 16 residues long. Deletions cut 5 bases from V and 6 bases from J, with 23 bases between. The sequence derives from a human donor who donated a stem cell graft to a child with acute lymphoblastic leukemia. Sequenced here: PBMCs from the stem cell graft donor, sampled from the stem cell graft. The J gene is TRBJ2-7, the V gene TRBV25-1, with D perhaps matching TRBD1 or TRBD2 (5 bases each). The CDR3 protein is CASSPGVRALTAEQYF. CDR3 coding DNA: TGTGCCAGCAGTCCCGGGGTCAGGGCCCTGACGGCCGAGCAGTACTTC.